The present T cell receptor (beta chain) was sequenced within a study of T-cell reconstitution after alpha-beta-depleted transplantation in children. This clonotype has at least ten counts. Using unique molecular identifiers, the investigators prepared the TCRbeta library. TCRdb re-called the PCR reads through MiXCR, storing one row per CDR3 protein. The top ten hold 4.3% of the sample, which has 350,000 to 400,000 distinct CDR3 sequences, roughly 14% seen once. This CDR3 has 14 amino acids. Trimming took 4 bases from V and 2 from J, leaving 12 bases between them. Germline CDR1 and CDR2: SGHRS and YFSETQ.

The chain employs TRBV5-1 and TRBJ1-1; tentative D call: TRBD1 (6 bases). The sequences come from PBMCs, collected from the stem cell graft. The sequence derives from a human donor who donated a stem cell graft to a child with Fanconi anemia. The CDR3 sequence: CASSADRLNTEAFF. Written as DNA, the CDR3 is TGCGCCAGCAGCGCGGACAGACTAAACACTGAAGCTTTCTTT.